The text below deals with one TCR beta chain. Its antigen is still unknown. The V end lost 0 bases, the J end lost 6 bases, and 9 bases lay between the germline ends. Per germline, CDR1 SGHRS and CDR2 YFSETQ. The CDR3 consists of 13 residues. The data are from a study of neoadjuvant nivolumab and ipilimumab in lung cancer. Study results and limitations: Only two of four nivolumab-treated tumors gained richness and clonality by surgery. TCR clonality did not significantly correlate with pathologic tumor regression.

Measured with immunoSEQ multiplex PCR; TCRdb has only the in-frame clones, and not every one. Of about 4,700 clones listed, 75% to 80% are singletons. Sequences were derived from adjacent normal lung tissue, sampled after neoadjuvant nivolumab, alone or with ipilimumab, at or shortly before surgery. The rearrangement joins TRBV5-1 to TRBJ1-2; maybe TRBD1 (6 bases). The origin of this receptor is an adult with non-small cell lung cancer. CDR3 nucleotide sequence: TGCGCCAGCAGCTTGGGGGCAGGGGATGGCTACACCTTC. As protein: CASSLGAGDGYTF.